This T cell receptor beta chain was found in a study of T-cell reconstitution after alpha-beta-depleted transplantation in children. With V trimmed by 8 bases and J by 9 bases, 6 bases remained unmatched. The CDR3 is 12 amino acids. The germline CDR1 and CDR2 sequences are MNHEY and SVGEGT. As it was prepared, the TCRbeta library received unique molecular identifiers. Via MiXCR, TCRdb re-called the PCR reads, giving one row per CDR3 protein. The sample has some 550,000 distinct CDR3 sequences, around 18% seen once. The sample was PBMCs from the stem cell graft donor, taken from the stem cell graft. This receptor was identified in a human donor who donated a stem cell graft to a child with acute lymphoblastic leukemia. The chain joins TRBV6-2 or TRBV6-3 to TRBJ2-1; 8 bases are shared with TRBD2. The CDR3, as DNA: TGTGCCAGCGAAGCGGGAGTTAGTGAGCAGTTCTTC. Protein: CASEAGVSEQFF.